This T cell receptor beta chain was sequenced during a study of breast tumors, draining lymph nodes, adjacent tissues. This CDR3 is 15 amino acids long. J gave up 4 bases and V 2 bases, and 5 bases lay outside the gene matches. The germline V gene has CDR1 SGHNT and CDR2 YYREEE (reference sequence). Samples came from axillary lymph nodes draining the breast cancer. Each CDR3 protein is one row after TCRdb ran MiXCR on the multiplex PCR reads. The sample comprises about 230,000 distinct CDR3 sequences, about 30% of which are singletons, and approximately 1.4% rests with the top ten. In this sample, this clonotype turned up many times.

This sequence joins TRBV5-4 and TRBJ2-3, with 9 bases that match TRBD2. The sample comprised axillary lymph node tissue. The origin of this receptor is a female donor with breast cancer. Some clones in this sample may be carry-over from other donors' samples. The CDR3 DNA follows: TGTGCCAGCAGCTTTCTAGCGGGAAAAGCAGATACGCAGTATTTT. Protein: CASSFLAGKADTQYF.